This T cell receptor (beta chain) was captured in a study of blood T cell repertoires in COVID-19. Study in general: From T cells, B-cell-depleted T cells, or PBMCs came the material, which was cDNA or gDNA.

CDR1 and CDR2 (germline): SGHTS, YDEGEE. V shed 0 bases, J shed 5 bases, and the junction held 5 bases outside the gene matches. The CDR3 loop spans 15 amino acids. Authors' processing steps: Counts of nucleated cells, estimated from reference gene primer amplification, were obtained. Using immunoSEQ multiplex PCR, the repertoire was profiled, and TCRdb retains in-frame clones only, with some absent. The V and J calls and the clone size are those of that table, but D and trimming were determined from the DNA. This sample has tens of thousands of clones, with roughly 84% found just once. The specimen was peripheral blood. This receptor was obtained from an older man with acute or convalescent COVID-19. This rearrangement joins TRBV5-8 to TRBJ1-1, with 9 bases lining up with TRBD1. The CDR3 loop reads CASSLDGTGLTEAFF. CDR3 coding DNA: TGTGCCAGCAGCTTGGACGGGACAGGGCTAACTGAAGCTTTCTTT.